A selection of T cell receptor beta chains follows, all from one sample in a study of blood T cell repertoires in COVID-19. Assay: immunoSEQ multiplex PCR; the TCRdb copy retains only in-frame clones and omits some. Among over 200,000 clones listed, 84% were seen once. The sample comprised peripheral blood. The receptors here all came from a woman older than 75 with active or convalescent COVID-19. Both conserved end residues are part of each CDR3. The D gene is left open where the match is weak. Size is stated for part of the rows, as once, few or many counts, or as a class when the clone is expanded.

>.|TRBJ2-3|TRBV12-3/TRBV12-4|.
CASREFTDTQYF
TGTGCCAGCCGGGAGTTTACAGATACGCAGTATTTT
>TRBD2|TRBJ2-1|TRBV7-2|.
CASSTRTSGRGNEQFF
TGTGCCAGCAGCACCCGAACTAGCGGGAGGGGGAATGAGCAGTTCTTC
>TRBD1|TRBJ1-1|TRBV18|.
CASSLWDRSEAFF
TGTGCCAGCTCACTGTGGGACAGGAGCGAAGCTTTCTTT
>TRBD2|TRBJ2-7|TRBV4-2|.
CASSQIIVLAGGPDEQYF
TGTGCCAGCAGCCAAATTATTGTCCTAGCGGGAGGGCCCGACGAGCAGTACTTC
>.|TRBJ2-5|TRBV7-9|.
CASSHGTRGFNAQYF
TGTGCCAGCAGCCACGGGACTCGGGGTTTCAATGCCCAGTACTTC
>TRBD1|TRBJ1-2|TRBV7-9|.
CATFRQGGYGYTF
TGTGCCACATTCCGACAGGGGGGGTATGGCTACACCTTC
>.|TRBJ2-1|TRBV19|.
CATRLLESSYNEQFF
TGTGCCACCAGACTACTAGAGAGCTCCTACAATGAGCAGTTCTTC
>TRBD1|TRBJ1-4|TRBV19|few
CASSSDRGLRKLFF
TGTGCCAGTAGTTCGGACAGGGGGCTACGAAAACTGTTTTTT
>TRBD2|TRBJ2-2|TRBV4-2|once
CASSQDAYRGGFAGELFF
TGTGCCAGCAGCCAAGATGCTTACCGGGGGGGCTTTGCCGGGGAGCTGTTTTTT
>TRBD2|TRBJ2-3|TRBV13|.
CASSLDASGLTDTQYF
TGTGCCAGCAGCTTAGATGCTAGCGGTCTCACAGATACGCAGTATTTT
>.|TRBJ1-3|TRBV6-1|.
CASSEARTVSSGNTIYF
TGTGCCAGCAGTGAAGCTAGGACAGTCAGCTCTGGAAACACCATATATTTT
>.|TRBJ2-7|TRBV10-3|.
CAIRSSGTSNGEQYF
TGTGCCATCAGAAGTTCCGGGACATCCAACGGGGAGCAGTACTTC
>TRBD1|TRBJ2-1|TRBV10-1|.
CASSSQGARSYNEQFF
TGCGCCAGCAGTTCACAGGGGGCACGGAGCTACAATGAGCAGTTCTTC
>TRBD2|TRBJ2-3|TRBV9|.
CASSVPSGGVTDTQYF
TGTGCCAGCAGCGTCCCTAGCGGGGGGGTTACAGATACGCAGTATTTT
>TRBD1|TRBJ2-7|TRBV11-2|few
CASSLGQLWEQYF
TGTGCCAGCAGCTTGGGACAGCTCTGGGAGCAGTACTTC
>.|TRBJ2-7|TRBV7-9|.
CASLLYGGDEQYF
TGTGCCAGCCTCCTTTACGGAGGGGACGAGCAGTACTTC
>.|TRBJ2-7|TRBV18|.
CASSPSPSYEQYF
TGTGCCAGCTCACCTTCTCCCTCCTACGAGCAGTACTTC
>.|TRBJ1-2|TRBV10-3|.
CAISEPGSETGFYGYTF
TGTGCCATCAGTGAGCCAGGGTCCGAGACAGGCTTCTATGGCTACACCTTC
>TRBD1|TRBJ2-3|TRBV4-1|.
CASSQEGTGSGTDTQYF
TGCGCCAGCAGCCAAGAGGGGACAGGATCCGGCACAGATACGCAGTATTTT
>.|TRBJ2-3|TRBV19|.
CASSIGERLTQYF
TGTGCCAGTAGTATAGGCGAGAGGTTGACGCAGTATTTT
>TRBD1|TRBJ1-2|TRBV28|.
CASSSDRGRGYTF
TGTGCCAGCAGTTCCGACAGGGGAAGGGGCTACACCTTC
>TRBD1|TRBJ1-4|TRBV30|few
CAWDRVREKLFF
TGTGCCTGGGACAGGGTCCGTGAAAAACTGTTTTTT
>.|TRBJ1-5|TRBV10-2|few
CASSAGSNQPQHF
TGCGCCAGCAGCGCAGGTAGCAATCAGCCCCAGCATTTT
>TRBD1|TRBJ2-5|TRBV7-3|.
CASRFKPGQLETQYF
TGTGCCAGCAGATTCAAACCGGGACAGCTAGAGACCCAGTACTTC
>.|TRBJ2-1|TRBV18|.
CASSHAPLQGSYNEQFF
TGTGCCAGCTCCCACGCTCCGCTACAGGGAAGCTACAATGAGCAGTTCTTC
>.|TRBJ1-5|TRBV27|.
CASSSLQGGDNQPQHF
TGTGCCAGCAGTTCCCTACAAGGGGGGGACAATCAGCCCCAGCATTTT
>.|TRBJ1-1|TRBV29-1|.
CSVAGGGDTEAFF
TGCAGCGTTGCGGGGGGAGGCGACACTGAAGCTTTCTTT
>.|TRBJ1-2|TRBV28|.
CASSSPVGANYGYTF
TGTGCCAGCAGTTCGCCGGTGGGAGCTAACTATGGCTACACCTTC
>.|TRBJ1-6|TRBV2|.
CASKAVDNSPLHF
TGTGCCAGCAAAGCGGTGGATAATTCACCCCTCCACTTT
>TRBD2|TRBJ2-3|TRBV6-5|.
CASRLLAGSTQYF
TGTGCCAGCAGGTTGCTAGCGGGGTCCACGCAGTATTTT
>TRBD2|TRBJ2-5|TRBV28|.
CASSLGLAGALETQYF
TGTGCCAGCAGTTTGGGACTAGCGGGAGCGTTGGAGACCCAGTACTTC
>TRBD1|TRBJ1-5|TRBV30|few
CAWSDGTGFNQPQHF
TGTGCCTGGAGTGACGGGACAGGGTTCAATCAGCCCCAGCATTTT